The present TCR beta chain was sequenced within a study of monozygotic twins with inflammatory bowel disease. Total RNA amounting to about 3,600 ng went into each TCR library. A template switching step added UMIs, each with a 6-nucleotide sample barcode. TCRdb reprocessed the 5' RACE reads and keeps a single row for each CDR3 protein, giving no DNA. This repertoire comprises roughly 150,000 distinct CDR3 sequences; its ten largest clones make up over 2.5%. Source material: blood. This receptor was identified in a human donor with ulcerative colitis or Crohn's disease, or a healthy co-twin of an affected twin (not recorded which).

CDR3: CASSRSGNSPLHF. This chain joins TRBV6-6 and TRBJ1-6. Per germline, CDR1 MNHNY and CDR2 SVGAGI (reference sequence). The CDR3 has 13 amino acids.